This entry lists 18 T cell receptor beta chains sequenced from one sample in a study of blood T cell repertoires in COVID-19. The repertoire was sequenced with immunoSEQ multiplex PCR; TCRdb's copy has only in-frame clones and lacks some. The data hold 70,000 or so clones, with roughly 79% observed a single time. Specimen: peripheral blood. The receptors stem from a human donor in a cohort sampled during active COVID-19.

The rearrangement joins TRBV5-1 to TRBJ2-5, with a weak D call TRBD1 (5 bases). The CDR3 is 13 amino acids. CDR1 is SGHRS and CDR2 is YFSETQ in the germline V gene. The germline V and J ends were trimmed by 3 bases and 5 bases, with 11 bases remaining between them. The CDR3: CASSSRGAETQYF. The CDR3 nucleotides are TGCGCCAGCAGCTCTAGGGGTGCGGAGACCCAGTACTTC.

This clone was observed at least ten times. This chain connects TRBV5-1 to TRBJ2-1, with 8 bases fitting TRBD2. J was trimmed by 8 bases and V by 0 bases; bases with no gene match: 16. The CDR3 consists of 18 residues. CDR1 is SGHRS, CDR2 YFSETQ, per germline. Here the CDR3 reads CASSLAFSGIVRGYEQFF. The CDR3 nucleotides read TGCGCCAGCAGCTTGGCGTTTAGCGGGATCGTAAGGGGCTATGAGCAGTTCTTC.

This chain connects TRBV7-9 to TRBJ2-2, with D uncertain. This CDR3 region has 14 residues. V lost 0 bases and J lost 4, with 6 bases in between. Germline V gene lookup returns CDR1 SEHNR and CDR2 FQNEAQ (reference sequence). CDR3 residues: CASSLAPSTGELFF. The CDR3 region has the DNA TGTGCCAGCAGCTTAGCGCCTAGCACCGGGGAGCTGTTTTTT.

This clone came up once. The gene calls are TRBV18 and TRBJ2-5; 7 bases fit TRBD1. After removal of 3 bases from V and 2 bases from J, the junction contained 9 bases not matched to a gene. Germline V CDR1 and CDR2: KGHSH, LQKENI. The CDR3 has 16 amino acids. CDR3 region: CASSPRGPDLQETQYF. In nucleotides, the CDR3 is TGTGCCAGCTCACCTAGGGGGCCAGACCTTCAAGAGACCCAGTACTTC.

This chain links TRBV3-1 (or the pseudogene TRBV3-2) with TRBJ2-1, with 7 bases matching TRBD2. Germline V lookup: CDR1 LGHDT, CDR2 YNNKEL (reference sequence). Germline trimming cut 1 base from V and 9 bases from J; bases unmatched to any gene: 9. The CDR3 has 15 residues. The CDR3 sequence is CASSQGGAGKGEQFF. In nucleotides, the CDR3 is TGTGCCAGCAGCCAAGGGGGAGCGGGAAAGGGTGAGCAGTTCTTC.

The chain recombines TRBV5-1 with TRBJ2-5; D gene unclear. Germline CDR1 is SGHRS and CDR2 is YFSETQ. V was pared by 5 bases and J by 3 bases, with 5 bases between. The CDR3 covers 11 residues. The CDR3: CASRAEETQYF. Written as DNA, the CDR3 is TGCGCCAGCAGGGCAGAAGAGACCCAGTACTTC.

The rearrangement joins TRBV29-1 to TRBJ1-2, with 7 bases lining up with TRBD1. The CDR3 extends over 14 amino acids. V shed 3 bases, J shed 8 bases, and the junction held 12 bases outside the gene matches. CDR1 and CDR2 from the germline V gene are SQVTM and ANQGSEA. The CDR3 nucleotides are TGCAGCGTTGAGAGGGGACAGCTATCGAGAGGCTACACCTTC. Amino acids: CSVERGQLSRGYTF.

This CDR3 reads CASSLFRVRETQYF. The CDR3 DNA sequence: TGTGCCAGCAGCTTATTCCGGGTTCGGGAGACCCAGTACTTC. V and J are TRBV7-8 and TRBJ2-5, with D unresolved. Germline V gives CDR1 SGHVS, CDR2 FQNEAQ. This CDR3 contains 14 residues. V gave up 2 bases and J gave up 5 bases, with 12 bases separating them.

The CDR3 reads CASSNMVNTEAFF. The CDR3 DNA reads as TGTGCCAGTAGTAACATGGTGAACACTGAAGCTTTCTTT. This chain links TRBV19 with TRBJ1-1; D unresolved. The CDR3 is 13 residues long. Trimming stripped 4 bases from V and 0 bases from J, with 6 bases between. Germline CDR1 LNHDA, CDR2 SQIVND (reference sequence).

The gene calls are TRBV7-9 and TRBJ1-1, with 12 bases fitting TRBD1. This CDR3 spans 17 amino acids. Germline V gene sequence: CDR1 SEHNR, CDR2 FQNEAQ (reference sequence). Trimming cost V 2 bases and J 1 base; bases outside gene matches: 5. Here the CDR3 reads CASSLPGQGAGNTEAFF. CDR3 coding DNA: TGTGCCAGCAGCTTACCGGGACAGGGGGCGGGGAACACTGAAGCTTTCTTT. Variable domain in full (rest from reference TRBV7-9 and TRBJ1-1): DTGVSQNPRHKITKRGQNVTFRCDPISEHNRLYWYRQTLGQGPEFLTYFQNEAQLEKSRLLSDRFSAERPKGSFSTLEIQRTEQGDSAMYLCASSLPGQGAGNTEAFFGQGTRLTVV.

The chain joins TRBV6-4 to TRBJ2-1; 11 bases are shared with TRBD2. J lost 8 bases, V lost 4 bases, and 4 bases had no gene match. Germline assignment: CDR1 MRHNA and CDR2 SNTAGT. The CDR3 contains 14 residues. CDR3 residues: CASSATSGSYEQFF. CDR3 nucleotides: TGTGCCAGCAGTGCTACTAGCGGGAGCTATGAGCAGTTCTTC.

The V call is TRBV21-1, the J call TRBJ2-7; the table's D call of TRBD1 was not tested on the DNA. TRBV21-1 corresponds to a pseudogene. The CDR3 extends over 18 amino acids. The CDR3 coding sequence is TGTGCCAGCAGTAACGTGAGGTCTGGACAAGCGCCTTCCTACGAGCAGTACTTC. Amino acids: CASSNVRSGQAPSYEQYF.

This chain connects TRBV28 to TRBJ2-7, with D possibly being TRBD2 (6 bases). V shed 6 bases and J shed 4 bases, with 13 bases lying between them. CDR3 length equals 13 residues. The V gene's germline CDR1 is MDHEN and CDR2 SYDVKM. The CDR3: CASSAGTPYEQYF. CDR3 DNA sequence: TGTGCCAGCAGCGCCGGGACTCCGTACGAGCAGTACTTC.

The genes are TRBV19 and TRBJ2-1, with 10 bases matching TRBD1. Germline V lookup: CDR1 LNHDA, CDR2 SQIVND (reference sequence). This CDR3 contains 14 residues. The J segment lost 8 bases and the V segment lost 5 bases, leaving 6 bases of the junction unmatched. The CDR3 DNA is TGTGCCAGTAGTTGGGACAGGGGAAGCGATGAGCAGTTCTTC. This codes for CASSWDRGSDEQFF.

The CDR3 loop is CASSEIGRGNKETQYF. In DNA form, the CDR3 reads TGTGCCAGCAGTGAAATCGGCAGGGGAAATAAAGAGACCCAGTACTTC. This chain joins TRBV6-1 and TRBJ2-5, with D possibly being TRBD1 (6 bases). CDR1 MNHNS and CDR2 SASEGT come from the germline V gene. CDR3 length: 16 amino acids. V gave up 2 bases and J gave up 3 bases, with 16 bases separating them.

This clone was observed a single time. This CDR3 is CASSEGTGSSYEQYF. CDR3 DNA: TGCGCCAGCAGCGAGGGGACAGGGAGCTCCTACGAGCAGTACTTC. This chain joins TRBV5-1 and TRBJ2-7, with 9 bases that match TRBD1. The germline V gene has CDR1 SGHRS and CDR2 YFSETQ. This CDR3 region has 15 residues. Trimming at V came to 4 bases and at J to 0 bases, leaving 5 bases not matched to a gene.

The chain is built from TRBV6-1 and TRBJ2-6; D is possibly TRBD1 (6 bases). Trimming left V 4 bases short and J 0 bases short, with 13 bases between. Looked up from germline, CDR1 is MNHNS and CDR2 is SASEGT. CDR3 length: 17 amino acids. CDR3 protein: CASSAGDGNSGANVLTF. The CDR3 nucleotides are TGTGCCAGCAGTGCAGGGGACGGAAACTCTGGGGCCAACGTCCTGACTTTC.

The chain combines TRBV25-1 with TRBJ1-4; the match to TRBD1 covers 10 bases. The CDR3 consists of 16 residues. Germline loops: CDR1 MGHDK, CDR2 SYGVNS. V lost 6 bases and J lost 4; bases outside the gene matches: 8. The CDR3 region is CASSPRTGGGNEKLFF. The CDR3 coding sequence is TGTGCCAGCAGCCCGAGGACAGGGGGAGGTAATGAAAAACTGTTTTTT. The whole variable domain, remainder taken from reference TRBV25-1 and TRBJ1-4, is EADIYQTPRYLVIGTGKKITLECSQTMGHDKMYWYQQDPGMELHLIHYSYGVNSTEKGDLSSESTVSRIRTEHFPLTLESARPSHTSQYLCASSPRTGGGNEKLFFGSGTQLSVL.